The clone carrying this TCR beta chain was counted a few times. The antigen is undetermined. Germline values: CDR1 SGHVS, CDR2 FQNEAQ. This CDR3 spans 15 amino acids. Populations obtained by sorting all exceeded 98% purity. The investigators reverse transcribed all of the isolated RNA, so they sequenced expressed TCRB transcripts. The method was immunoSEQ multiplex PCR; TCRdb's version includes in-frame clones alone and lacks a portion of them. The repertoire has roughly 130,000 clones, less than 20% of them found once; the top ten carry 2% to 2.5%. This entry comes from a study of beta chain features in type 1 diabetes. Study results and limitations: Patients and controls would share equally any PCR tilt toward shorter templates. Shorter TCRB CDR3s, moderately but significantly so, were found in Type 1 diabetes patients in all four CD4+ subsets.

The TCR comes from a man aged 25 to 45 with type 1 diabetes. This chain joins TRBV7-8 and TRBJ2-5; 10 nucleotides align to TRBD2. The assigned J gene may be wrong: the sequence end matches TRBJ2-7 better. The material sequenced was central memory CD4+ T cells from blood. CDR3 residues: CASSRLAGETYEQYF. The CDR3 bases are TGTGCCAGCAGCCGGCTAGCGGGGGAGACCTACGAGCAGTACTTC.